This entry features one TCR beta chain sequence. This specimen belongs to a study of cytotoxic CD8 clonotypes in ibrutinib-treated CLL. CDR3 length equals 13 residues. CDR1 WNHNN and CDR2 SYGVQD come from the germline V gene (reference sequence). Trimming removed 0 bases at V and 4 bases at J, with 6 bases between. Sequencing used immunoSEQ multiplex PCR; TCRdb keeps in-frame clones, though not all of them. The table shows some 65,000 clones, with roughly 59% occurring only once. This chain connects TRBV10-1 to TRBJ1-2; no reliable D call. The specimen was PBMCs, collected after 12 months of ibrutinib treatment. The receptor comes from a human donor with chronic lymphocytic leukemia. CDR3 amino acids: CASSESGPYGYTF. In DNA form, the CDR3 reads TGCGCCAGCAGTGAGTCAGGGCCCTATGGCTACACCTTC.